Listed below are T cell receptor beta chains from one sample, sequenced in a study of OX40 agonist ivuxolimab in advanced cancers. Assay used: immunoSEQ multiplex PCR; TCRdb lists only in-frame clones, some missing. The repertoire holds around 93,000 clones, with 87% as singletons. The source material was CD4+ or CD8+ T cells sorted from blood, sampled in a trial of the OX40 agonist ivuxolimab. These receptors originate from an adult with an advanced solid tumor such as melanoma, head and neck, liver or kidney cancer. CDR3s include the opening cysteine and the closing phenylalanine or tryptophan. The D gene is left open where the match is weak. Where a row states a size, it is once, few, many or the class of an expanded clone; other rows omit it.

abundance	v_gene	j_gene	d_gene	CDR3aa	CDR3nt
NA	TRBV5-8	TRBJ2-6	NA	CASSLYRSGANVLTF	TGTGCCAGCAGCTTGTACAGGTCCGGGGCCAACGTCCTGACTTTC
NA	TRBV19	TRBJ1-1	NA	CASSDRFGTEAFF	TGTGCCAGTAGCGACAGGTTTGGGACTGAAGCTTTCTTT
NA	TRBV5-1	TRBJ2-3	TRBD2	CASSFSGGTDTQYF	TGCGCCAGCAGCTTCAGCGGGGGAACAGATACGCAGTATTTT
NA	TRBV12-5	TRBJ2-3	TRBD2	CASARGAGGSTDTQYF	TGTGCTAGTGCCCGCGGCGCGGGAGGAAGCACAGATACGCAGTATTTT
NA	TRBV11-2	TRBJ2-2	TRBD1	CASSLGQGAVTGELFF	TGTGCCAGCAGCCTAGGACAGGGGGCGGTCACCGGGGAGCTGTTTTTT
NA	TRBV7-8	TRBJ1-5	NA	CASTKTRDNQPQHF	TGTGCCAGCACCAAGACCAGGGATAATCAGCCCCAGCATTTT
NA	TRBV29-1	TRBJ2-7	TRBD1	CSVEIRDRGWHEQYF	TGCAGCGTTGAGATCCGGGACAGGGGGTGGCACGAGCAGTACTTC
NA	TRBV7-2	TRBJ1-5	NA	CASTLGLRINQPQHF	TGTGCCAGCACCCTGGGACTGAGGATTAATCAGCCCCAGCATTTT
medium-sized	TRBV2	TRBJ1-6	NA	CASSEVANSPLHF	TGTGCCAGCAGTGAAGTGGCTAATTCACCCCTCCACTTT
NA	TRBV6-6	TRBJ1-2	NA	CASSRGGQGYGYTF	TGTGCCAGCAGTCGCGGTGGGCAGGGCTATGGCTACACCTTC
NA	TRBV19	TRBJ2-5	NA	CASSLTFQETQYF	TGTGCCAGTAGCCTGACATTTCAAGAGACCCAGTACTTC
NA	TRBV6-1	TRBJ1-2	TRBD1	CASWPGGANYGYTF	TGTGCCAGCTGGCCAGGGGGGGCTAACTATGGCTACACCTTC
NA	TRBV5-4	TRBJ2-7	NA	CASSSSAGYEQYF	TGTGCCAGCAGCTCCTCAGCAGGCTACGAGCAGTACTTC
once	TRBV6-5	TRBJ1-5	NA	CASSYSDGNQPQHF	TGTGCCAGCAGTTACTCGGACGGGAATCAGCCCCAGCATTTT
once	TRBV7-8	TRBJ2-7	TRBD1	CASSLVIRQGGEQYF	TGTGCCAGCAGCTTAGTTATCAGACAGGGTGGGGAGCAGTACTTC
NA	TRBV19	TRBJ2-7	TRBD1	CASSIGGQGYEQYF	TGTGCCAGTAGTATAGGGGGACAGGGTTACGAGCAGTACTTC
NA	TRBV2	TRBJ2-1	NA	CASSEDRGFAEQFF	TGTGCCAGCAGTGAAGATCGAGGGTTTGCTGAGCAGTTCTTC
NA	TRBV29-1	TRBJ2-5	NA	CSVEGVEGLETQYF	TGCAGCGTTGAAGGGGTAGAGGGGTTGGAGACCCAGTACTTC
NA	TRBV18	TRBJ1-3	NA	CASSPRKFEGNTIYF	TGTGCCAGCTCACCGAGAAAATTTGAAGGAAACACCATATATTTT
NA	TRBV11-2	TRBJ1-3	TRBD1	CASSLPGQSLGNTIYF	TGTGCCAGCAGCTTACCGGGACAGTCCCTCGGAAACACCATATATTTT
NA	TRBV6-5	TRBJ1-3	NA	CASSYSISGNTIYF	TGTGCCAGCAGTTACTCTATCTCTGGAAACACCATATATTTT
NA	TRBV11-2	TRBJ1-4	NA	CASSSHTGQIEKLFF	TGTGCCAGCAGCTCCCATACGGGTCAAATCGAAAAACTGTTTTTT
NA	TRBV11-2	TRBJ1-4	NA	CASSPRGATNEKLFF	TGTGCCAGCAGCCCCCGGGGTGCAACTAATGAAAAACTGTTTTTT
NA	TRBV11-2	TRBJ2-5	NA	CASSPRRTQYF	TGTGCCAGCAGCCCAAGGAGGACCCAGTACTTC
NA	TRBV7-2	TRBJ1-2	NA	CASSPGKGLGYTF	TGTGCCAGCAGCCCCGGGAAGGGATTAGGCTACACCTTC
NA	TRBV29-1	TRBJ2-1	TRBD2	CSVGGRGSYNEQFF	TGCAGCGTTGGCGGGAGGGGCTCCTACAATGAGCAGTTCTTC
NA	TRBV27	TRBJ1-3	NA	CASSAGLSGNTIYF	TGTGCCAGCAGTGCGGGCCTCTCTGGAAACACCATATATTTT
NA	TRBV11-2	TRBJ2-7	TRBD2	CASSGRGEQYF	TGTGCCAGCAGCGGGAGGGGCGAGCAGTACTTC
NA	TRBV5-4	TRBJ2-2	NA	CASSLRDGTNTGELFF	TGTGCCAGCAGCTTGAGGGACGGCACGAACACCGGGGAGCTGTTTTTT
NA	TRBV5-1	TRBJ2-3	NA	CASSFADTQYF	TGCGCCAGCAGCTTTGCAGATACGCAGTATTTT
NA	TRBV10-3	TRBJ1-5	NA	CAISESTDQPQHF	TGTGCCATCAGTGAGTCGACTGATCAGCCCCAGCATTTT
NA	TRBV19	TRBJ1-3	NA	CASRQGAGNTIYF	TGTGCCAGTAGGCAGGGAGCTGGAAACACCATATATTTT
NA	TRBV11-2	TRBJ1-2	TRBD1	CASRLDRNYGYTF	TGTGCCAGCAGACTGGACAGGAACTATGGCTACACCTTC
once	TRBV7-3	TRBJ2-5	TRBD1	CASSLQGAHETQYF	TGTGCCAGCAGCCTCCAGGGGGCGCATGAGACCCAGTACTTC
NA	TRBV12-2	TRBJ2-7	NA	CASRLQGSTYEQYF	TGTGCAAGTCGGCTCCAAGGGTCAACCTACGAGCAGTACTTC
NA	TRBV9	TRBJ2-7	NA	CASSVGRGEAGSYEQYF	TGTGCCAGCAGCGTAGGTAGGGGGGAGGCCGGCTCCTACGAGCAGTACTTC
NA	TRBV27	TRBJ2-3	NA	CASRRGTLDTQYF	TGTGCCAGCCGCCGCGGGACTCTGGATACGCAGTATTTT
few	TRBV9	TRBJ1-4	TRBD1	CASSVVTGNEKLFF	TGTGCCAGCAGCGTAGTGACAGGGAATGAAAAACTGTTTTTT
NA	TRBV12-1	TRBJ2-7	NA	CASSCGQDDNYEQYF	TGTGCCAGCAGCTGTGGCCAGGACGACAACTACGAGCAGTACTTC
NA	TRBV5-5	TRBJ1-5	NA	CASSLGGGHQPQHF	TGTGCCAGCAGCTTGGGAGGGGGGCATCAGCCCCAGCATTTT
NA	TRBV19	TRBJ2-5	TRBD2	CASSTTSARGETQYF	TGTGCCAGTAGTACTACTAGCGCCCGGGGGGAGACCCAGTACTTC
NA	TRBV6-1	TRBJ2-5	NA	CASRVSEGETQYF	TGTGCCAGCAGAGTATCGGAGGGGGAGACCCAGTACTTC
NA	TRBV10-3	TRBJ2-5	TRBD2	CATSGGAGQETQYF	TGTGCCACCTCCGGGGGGGCGGGTCAAGAGACCCAGTACTTC
NA	TRBV10-2	TRBJ2-5	TRBD1	CASSQTGDGTQYF	TGCGCCAGCAGTCAGACAGGGGACGGGACCCAGTACTTC
NA	TRBV11-3	TRBJ2-7	TRBD2	CASSSGGVADIYEQYF	TGTGCCAGCAGCTCCGGGGGGGTAGCGGATATCTACGAGCAGTACTTC
NA	TRBV6-5	TRBJ2-7	TRBD2	CASTRTSGAAYEQYF	TGTGCCAGCACCCGGACTAGCGGGGCTGCCTACGAGCAGTACTTC
NA	TRBV7-9	TRBJ1-2	NA	CASSEARTVYGYTF	TGTGCCAGCAGTGAAGCGCGGACTGTCTATGGCTACACCTTC
NA	TRBV19	TRBJ2-3	TRBD2	CASRPTSGRATDTQYF	TGTGCCAGTAGGCCTACTAGCGGGAGGGCTACAGATACGCAGTATTTT
NA	TRBV5-4	TRBJ2-1	TRBD2	CASSSRTSGGYNEQFF	TGTGCCAGCAGCTCCCGGACTAGCGGGGGGTACAATGAGCAGTTCTTC
NA	TRBV7-2	TRBJ2-5	NA	CASSLGDNSVSQETQYF	TGTGCCAGCAGCTTGGGGGACAACAGCGTATCCCAAGAGACCCAGTACTTC
NA	TRBV7-2	TRBJ2-6	TRBD1	CASSVGQGAPYGGANVLTF	TGTGCCAGCAGCGTCGGACAGGGGGCTCCTTACGGTGGGGCCAACGTCCTGACTTTC
NA	TRBV5-4	TRBJ1-2	NA	CASSLMGPGGYTF	TGTGCCAGCAGCTTGATGGGACCGGGAGGCTACACCTTC
NA	TRBV5-4	TRBJ2-5	NA	CASSLSSRETQYF	TGTGCCAGCAGCCTTAGTTCCAGAGAGACCCAGTACTTC